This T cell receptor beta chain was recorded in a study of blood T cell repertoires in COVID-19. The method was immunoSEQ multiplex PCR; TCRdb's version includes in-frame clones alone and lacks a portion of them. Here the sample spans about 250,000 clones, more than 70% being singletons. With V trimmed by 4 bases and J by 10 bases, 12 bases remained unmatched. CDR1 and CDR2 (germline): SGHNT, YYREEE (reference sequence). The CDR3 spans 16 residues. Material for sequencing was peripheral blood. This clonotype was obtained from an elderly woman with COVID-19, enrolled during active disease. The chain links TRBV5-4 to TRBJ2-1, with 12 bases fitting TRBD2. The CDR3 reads CASSKGTSGPGVEQFF. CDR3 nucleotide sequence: TGTGCCAGCAGCAAGGGGACTAGCGGGCCTGGGGTAGAGCAGTTCTTC.